These 12 T cell receptor beta chains originate from one sample sequenced in a study of cytomegalovirus exposure and HLA in healthy donors. PCR employed 60 Vbeta and 13 Jbeta primers. Only in-frame clones appear in the TCRdb table, and some are missing; sequencing was by immunoSEQ multiplex PCR. The data contain 100,000 to 150,000 clones, over 70% of them singletons. Sample: PBMCs. These receptors were taken from a woman aged 40 to 50 in good health and CMV-seronegative.

The CDR3 is CASSPSGGSYEQYF. In DNA, the CDR3 is TGTGCCAGCTCACCATCCGGGGGGTCCTACGAGCAGTACTTC. The gene calls are TRBV18 and TRBJ2-7; TRBD2 matches 7 bases. Looked up from germline, CDR1 is KGHSH and CDR2 is LQKENI. Unmatched junction bases numbered 2, after V lost 2 bases and J lost 1 base. CDR3 size: 14 residues.

This clone was seen more than once but under ten times. The V gene is TRBV5-1, the J gene TRBJ1-5; D possibly corresponds to TRBD1 (6 bases). Germline V gene sequence: CDR1 SGHRS, CDR2 YFSETQ. This CDR3 contains 13 residues. Deletions cut 10 bases from V and 3 bases from J, with 14 bases between. CDR3 nucleotides: TGCGCCTCCCGGGCAGGGGTCAATCAGCCCCAGCATTTT. Translation: CASRAGVNQPQHF.

This clone was observed a handful of times. This chain joins TRBV5-6 and TRBJ2-7, with TRBD2 identical over 11 bases. V trimming: 0 bases; J trimming: 2 bases; junction bases outside the gene matches: 4. Germline V gene data show CDR1 as SGHDT and CDR2 as YYEEEE. The CDR3 extends over 16 amino acids. The CDR3 DNA reads TGTGCCAGCAGCTTGGGGGGGACTAGCGGTGCCTACGAGCAGTACTTC. Translation gives CASSLGGTSGAYEQYF.

The chain employs TRBV5-4 and TRBJ2-3, with 9 positions matching TRBD2. The CDR3 consists of 16 residues. Germline V gene data show CDR1 as SGHNT and CDR2 as YYREEE (reference sequence). The V segment lost 0 bases and the J segment 5 bases; nucleotides outside the gene matches: 7. CDR3 sequence reads: CASSLEGGGAVDTQYF. CDR3 nucleotide sequence: TGTGCCAGCAGCTTGGAGGGCGGGGGGGCTGTAGATACGCAGTATTTT.

The CDR3 sequence is CASSGQGGGFYEQYF. The CDR3 nucleotides read TGTGCCAGCAGCGGACAGGGGGGCGGTTTCTACGAGCAGTACTTC. The genes are TRBV7-2 and TRBJ2-5; 10 nucleotides match TRBD1. The J call may be incorrect, as the DNA end agrees better with TRBJ2-7. The CDR3 runs to 15 residues. Germline assignment: CDR1 SGHTA and CDR2 FQGNSA.

V is TRBV10-3 and J is TRBJ1-1; tentatively, D is TRBD1 (5 bases). The CDR3 covers 13 residues. V lost 5 bases and J lost 2, with 9 bases in between. Germline values: CDR1 ENHRY, CDR2 SYGVKD. The CDR3 sequence: CAISTGENTEAFF. DNA of the CDR3: TGTGCCATCAGTACGGGGGAAAACACTGAAGCTTTCTTT.

This chain connects TRBV28 to TRBJ1-6; no reliable D call. The CDR3 loop spans 14 amino acids. CDR1 and CDR2 from the germline V gene are MDHEN and SYDVKM. The ends were cut back, 3 bases at V and 4 bases at J, with 7 bases in the middle. CDR3 nucleotides: TGTGCCAGCAGTTTTCAGGTGTATAATTCACCCCTCCACTTT. It is translated as CASSFQVYNSPLHF.

This clone was counted a few times. V and J are TRBV19 and TRBJ2-2; 8 bases align to TRBD2. The trim removed 5 bases at V and 5 bases at J, leaving 7 bases unmatched. Germline V lookup: CDR1 LNHDA, CDR2 SQIVND (reference sequence). The CDR3 covers 15 residues. The DNA for the CDR3 is TGTGCCAGTAGTCCCGGGACTAGGGGTACCGGGGAGCTGTTTTTT. Translated, it gives CASSPGTRGTGELFF.

Of note for this clone: An end of the junction does not agree with germline; a read error may underlie this. The chain is built from TRBV7-2 and TRBJ2-7, with D perhaps being TRBD1 or TRBD2 (6 bases each). In germline, CDR1 is SGHTA, CDR2 FQGNSA. This CDR3 contains 15 residues. In nucleotides, the CDR3 is TGTCCCAGCAGCTTAGGGGGAGGAGGGTCGGGGGAGCAGTACTTC. Translated: CPSSLGGGGSGEQYF.

V usage is TRBV7-2 and J usage is TRBJ1-1, with D possibly TRBD1 on 5 matching bases. Trimming took off 4 bases at V and 1 base at J, with 10 bases between the two ends. The CDR3 loop spans 14 amino acids. CDR1 is SGHTA and CDR2 is FQGNSA in the germline V gene. The DNA for the CDR3 is TGTGCCAGCAGCTATAGGGGCCAGAACACTGAAGCTTTCTTT. This encodes CASSYRGQNTEAFF. The full variable domain, its missing parts supplied by reference TRBV7-2 and TRBJ1-1, is GAGVSQSPSNKVTEKGKDVELRCDPISGHTALYWYRQSLGQGLEFLIYFQGNSAPDKSGLPSDRFSAERTGGSVSTLTIQRTQQEDSAVYLCASSYRGQNTEAFFGQGTRLTVV.

J is TRBJ1-5 and V is TRBV11-2, with a tentative D call TRBD1 (5 bases). This CDR3 is built from 17 residues. Germline CDR1 and CDR2: SGHAT and FQNNGV. V lost 4 bases to trimming and J lost 0 bases, with 16 bases between them. The CDR3 DNA sequence: TGTGCCAGCAGCTCCCGCGGTAGGGACTATAGCAATCAGCCCCAGCATTTT. This codes for CASSSRGRDYSNQPQHF.

This clone is a singleton in its sample. The rearrangement uses TRBV5-6 and TRBJ1-2; D possibly corresponds to TRBD1 (6 bases). In germline, CDR1 is SGHDT, CDR2 YYEEEE. The CDR3 loop spans 13 amino acids. Trimming shortened V by 0 bases and J by 4 bases, and 7 bases separated the two germline ends. CDR3 protein: CASSLGTAYGYTF. The CDR3 DNA reads as TGTGCCAGCAGCTTGGGGACAGCCTATGGCTACACCTTC. Full variable domain (remainder filled in from reference TRBV5-6 and TRBJ1-2): DAGVTQSPTHLIKTRGQQVTLRCSPKSGHDTVSWYQQALGQGPQFIFQYYEEEERQRGNFPDRFSGHQFPNYSSELNVNALLLGDSALYLCASSLGTAYGYTFGSGTRLTVV.